A single TCR beta chain is shown here with its context. Clones were read by immunoSEQ multiplex PCR, and TCRdb kept only the in-frame ones, dropping some. The sample holds 57,000 or so clones, about 75% seen once. The sample is drawn from a study of blood T cell repertoires in COVID-19. Overall study: Both acute and convalescent COVID-19 samples were obtained from the United States, Italy and Spain.

The germline V gene has CDR1 SNHLY and CDR2 FYNNEI. This CDR3 contains 12 residues. V shed 7 bases and J shed 2 bases, with 8 bases lying between them. V gene TRBV2 combines with J gene TRBJ1-2; D uncertain. Sample: peripheral blood. The sequence came from a man aged 50 to 59 with active or convalescent COVID-19. CDR3 DNA: TGTGCCAGCAACCAGAGGAACTATGGCTACACCTTC. It codes for CASNQRNYGYTF.